A selection of T cell receptor beta chains follows, all from one sample in a study of shared clonotypes between healthy human individuals. Profiling relied on immunoSEQ multiplex PCR, and the TCRdb table lists in-frame clones only, not all of them. The data contain about 2,500,000 clones, approximately 94% of them singletons. Sequenced sample: naive CD4+ T cells sorted from blood. The receptor source for this set is a man between 18 and 35 years old in good health. Each CDR3 is given with its conserved first and last residue. D genes are given only for firm matches.

J: TRBJ2-5
V: TRBV29-1
D: -
DNA: TGCAGCGTCAGTTATAGTGCAGGGGAGACCCAGTACTTC
CDR3: CSVSYSAGETQYF

J: TRBJ2-4
V: TRBV19
D: -
DNA: TGTGCCAGTAGTTCGGAGAGGACGCAACTAGCCAAAAACATTCAGTACTTC
CDR3: CASSSERTQLAKNIQYF

J: TRBJ1-1
V: TRBV2
D: -
DNA: TGTGCCAGCAGTGAACAGGCAAACACTGAAGCTTTCTTT
CDR3: CASSEQANTEAFF

J: TRBJ2-4
V: TRBV6-5
D: TRBD1
DNA: TGTGCCAGCAGACGGGACAGCCTCAAAAACATTCAGTACTTC
CDR3: CASRRDSLKNIQYF

J: TRBJ1-1
V: TRBV5-1
D: -
DNA: TGCGCCAGCAGCCTCATCCCTAGGTTCGCGATGTCTGAAGCTTTCTTT
CDR3: CASSLIPRFAMSEAFF

J: TRBJ2-7
V: TRBV10-2
D: -
DNA: TGCGCCAGCAGTGAGCCCCCCCGAGCCTCAAAAGGGGGGATCCGGTACGAGCAGTACTTC
CDR3: CASSEPPRASKGGIRYEQYF

J: TRBJ2-7
V: TRBV5-5
D: -
DNA: TGTGCCAGCAGCTTAGGCCCTCAGGGCCACGAGCAGTACTTC
CDR3: CASSLGPQGHEQYF

J: TRBJ2-7
V: TRBV10-3
D: TRBD1
DNA: TGTGCCATCAGTGCGGCCGGGACAGGGTTCTACGAGCAGTACTTC
CDR3: CAISAAGTGFYEQYF

J: TRBJ2-7
V: TRBV6-6
D: -
DNA: TGTGCCACCTCCGGCACGGGGGATTCCGTCGAGCAGTACTTC
CDR3: CATSGTGDSVEQYF

J: TRBJ2-7
V: TRBV11-2
D: TRBD2
DNA: TGTGCCAGCAGCCCCGGCGGGGGGGCCTCCTACGAGCAGTACTTC
CDR3: CASSPGGGASYEQYF

J: TRBJ1-2
V: TRBV25-1
D: TRBD1
DNA: TGTGCCAGCAGTGACAATGGACAGGGACGGGGCTACACCTTC
CDR3: CASSDNGQGRGYTF

J: TRBJ2-7
V: TRBV6-1
D: TRBD1
DNA: TGTGCCAGCAGTCAACCGGGACAGGGGTACGAGCAGTACTTC
CDR3: CASSQPGQGYEQYF

J: TRBJ2-3
V: TRBV10-3
D: -
DNA: TGTGCCATCAGCGCAGCGTTAGGGGTCCCCCTAGTAAGAGATACGCAGTATTTT
CDR3: CAISAALGVPLVRDTQYF